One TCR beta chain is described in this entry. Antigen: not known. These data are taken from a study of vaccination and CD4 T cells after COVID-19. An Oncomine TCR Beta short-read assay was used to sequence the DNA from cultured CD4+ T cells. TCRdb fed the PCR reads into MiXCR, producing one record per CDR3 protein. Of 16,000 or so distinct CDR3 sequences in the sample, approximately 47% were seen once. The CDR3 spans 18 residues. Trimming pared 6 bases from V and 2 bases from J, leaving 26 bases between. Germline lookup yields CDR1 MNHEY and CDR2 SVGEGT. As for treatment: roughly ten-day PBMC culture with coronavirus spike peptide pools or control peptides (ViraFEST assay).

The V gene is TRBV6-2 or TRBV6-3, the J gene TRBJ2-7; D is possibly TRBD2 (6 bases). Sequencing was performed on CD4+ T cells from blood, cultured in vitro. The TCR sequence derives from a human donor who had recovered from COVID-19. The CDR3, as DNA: TGTGCCAGCAGCCGGACTGCCTTCGGAGCTAGCGTACCCTACGAGCAGTACTTC. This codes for CASSRTAFGASVPYEQYF.